Each of the 26 T cell receptor beta chains below was sequenced from the same sample in a study of blood T cell repertoires in COVID-19. TCRdb keeps only in-frame clones here, not all; method: immunoSEQ multiplex PCR. The sample has about 210,000 clones; about four fifths are singletons. Source material: peripheral blood. These receptors all stem from a man aged 55 to 70 with acute or convalescent COVID-19.

CDR3 sequence (DNA): TGTGCCTGCCGGACAGATAACTATGGCTACACCTTC. This codes for CACRTDNYGYTF. The chain links TRBV30 to TRBJ1-2, with TRBD1 as a possible D gene (6 bases). CDR3 length: 12 residues. Trimming took 6 bases from V and 1 from J, leaving 9 bases between them. Germline CDR1 reads GTSNPN; CDR2 reads SVGIG (reference sequence).

This chain joins TRBV18 and TRBJ2-1, with 8 bases lining up with TRBD1. Germline V CDR1 and CDR2: KGHSH, LQKENI. This CDR3 contains 16 residues. J lost 3 bases, V lost 0 bases, and 4 bases had no gene match. CDR3 coding DNA: TGTGCCAGCTCACCACCCAACAGGGGGGACTACAATGAGCAGTTCTTC. Translating gives CASSPPNRGDYNEQFF.

The V gene is TRBV7-2, the J gene TRBJ2-1; a weak D match, TRBD2 (7 bases). CDR1 and CDR2 (germline): SGHTA, FQGNSA. The CDR3 length is 13 residues. V lost 4 bases and J 7 bases, leaving 11 bases between the germline ends. The CDR3 sequence is CASSYRGANEQFF. CDR3 sequence (DNA): TGTGCCAGCAGCTACCGGGGGGCAAATGAGCAGTTCTTC.

This chain links TRBV10-3 with TRBJ1-1, with TRBD1 as a possible D gene (6 bases). The CDR3 is made up of 13 amino acids. Germline V gives CDR1 ENHRY, CDR2 SYGVKD. Trimming removed 6 bases at V and 4 bases at J, with 12 bases between. CDR3 region: CAIRDSAGTEAFF. The DNA of the CDR3 is TGTGCCATCAGGGACAGCGCGGGCACTGAAGCTTTCTTT.

V gene TRBV30 combines with J gene TRBJ2-1; TRBD2 aligns across 11 bases. The CDR3 loop spans 16 amino acids. CDR1 and CDR2 from the germline V gene are GTSNPN and SVGIG (reference sequence). With V trimmed by 2 bases and J by 8 bases, 11 bases remained unmatched. The DNA of the CDR3 is TGTGCCTGGAGTCCCCTTAGCGGGAGGGCGGGGGATGAGCAGTTCTTC. As protein: CAWSPLSGRAGDEQFF.

J is TRBJ1-1 and V is TRBV12-3 or TRBV12-4; TRBD1 might be the D (5 bases). There are 11 residues in the CDR3. V dropped 3 bases and J dropped 10 bases, with 9 bases sitting between them. Written as DNA, the CDR3 is TGTGCCAGCAGTTTTCTGGGGCGAGCTTTCTTT. Translated, it gives CASSFLGRAFF.

The rearrangement uses TRBV2 and TRBJ1-6, with D maybe TRBD1 (6 bases). V lost 0 bases and J lost 2, with 14 bases in between. From germline, CDR1 is SNHLY and CDR2 FYNNEI. There are 18 residues in the CDR3. The CDR3 region has the DNA TGTGCCAGCAGTGAAGCGCTGGGGGCTAGGACCTATAATTCACCCCTCCACTTT. The encoded protein is CASSEALGARTYNSPLHF. Full variable domain (rest looked up from reference TRBV2 and TRBJ1-6): EPEVTQTPSHQVTQMGQEVILRCVPISNHLYFYWYRQILGQKVEFLVSFYNNEISEKSEIFDDQFSVERPDGSNFTLKIRSTKLEDSAMYFCASSEALGARTYNSPLHFGNGTRLTVT.

V usage is TRBV4-2 and J usage is TRBJ2-5; the match to TRBD2 covers 11 bases. The CDR3 has 18 residues. The germline CDR1 and CDR2 sequences are LGHNA and YNFKEQ. Trimming took 0 bases from V and 6 from J; bases not matched to a gene: 12. CDR3 DNA: TGTGCCAGCAGCCAAGATCTTTCTGCTAGCGGGAGGCTACAGACCCAGTACTTC. Translation: CASSQDLSASGRLQTQYF.

The V and J genes are TRBV19 and TRBJ2-6; D is unresolved. CDR1 and CDR2 (germline): LNHDA, SQIVND (reference sequence). The CDR3 covers 13 residues. V was pared by 4 bases and J by 4 bases, with 5 bases between. The CDR3 coding sequence is TGTGCCAGTAGTACCGCGGGGGCCAACGTCCTGACTTTC. It is translated as CASSTAGANVLTF.

The chain uses TRBV10-3 and TRBJ2-7; D remains unclear. Germline CDR1 and CDR2: ENHRY and SYGVKD. The V end lost 3 bases, the J end lost 2 bases, and 5 bases lay between the germline ends. The CDR3 covers 12 residues. DNA for the CDR3: TGTGCCATCAGTGACCAAACCTACGAGCAGTACTTC. This sequence encodes CAISDQTYEQYF.

The chain couples TRBV20-1 to TRBJ1-2, with a possible D match to TRBD1 (5 bases). Germline V gene lookup returns CDR1 DFQATT and CDR2 SNEGSKA (reference sequence). This CDR3 has 10 residues. Trimming left V 4 bases short and J 13 bases short, with 13 bases between. This CDR3 reads CSAKEPGLTF. The CDR3 coding sequence is TGCAGTGCTAAAGAACCGGGACTCACCTTC.

This clone was seen a single time. Here the CDR3 DNA reads TGTGCCAGCAGTCACTCCCGACAGGGGGCGTGGGAGCCTGCAACTAATGAAAAACTGTTTTTT. This sequence encodes CASSHSRQGAWEPATNEKLFF. V and J are TRBV27 and TRBJ1-4; 10 nucleotides line up with TRBD1. Germline V CDR1 and CDR2: MNHEY, SMNVEV (reference sequence). CDR3 size: 21 residues. The trim removed 5 bases at V and 0 bases at J, leaving 18 bases unmatched.

The V and J genes are TRBV29-1 and TRBJ1-4, with 9 positions matching TRBD1. Germline CDR1 SQVTM, CDR2 ANQGSEA. The CDR3 covers 13 residues. J lost 10 bases, V lost 1 base, and 4 bases had no gene match. The CDR3 loop reads CSVEGQGGAKLFF. In nucleotides, the CDR3 is TGCAGCGTTGAAGGACAGGGGGGGGCAAAACTGTTTTTT.

The V gene is TRBV7-9, the J gene TRBJ2-1, with TRBD1 identical over 8 bases. Germline CDR1 SEHNR, CDR2 FQNEAQ (reference sequence). Trimming took 5 bases from V and 7 from J; bases not matched to a gene: 10. The CDR3 is made up of 15 amino acids. Written as DNA, the CDR3 is TGTGCCAGCAGCCAACTGACAGGGGCAATTAATGAGCAGTTCTTC. As protein: CASSQLTGAINEQFF. The full variable domain, with the rest looked up from reference TRBV7-9 and TRBJ2-1, is DTGVSQNPRHKITKRGQNVTFRCDPISEHNRLYWYRQTLGQGPEFLTYFQNEAQLEKSRLLSDRFSAERPKGSFSTLEIQRTEQGDSAMYLCASSQLTGAINEQFFGPGTRLTVL.

The chain uses TRBV6-6 and TRBJ1-1; D is uncertain. Trimming left V 2 bases short and J 3 bases short, with 4 bases between. CDR1 is MNHNY, CDR2 SVGAGI, per germline (reference sequence). The CDR3 contains 12 residues. The CDR3 protein is CASSYSDTEAFF. The CDR3 region has the DNA TGTGCCAGCAGTTACAGCGACACTGAAGCTTTCTTT.

The rearrangement links TRBV27 to TRBJ2-6, with a possible D match to TRBD1 (5 bases). The germline V gene encodes CDR1 MNHEY and CDR2 SMNVEV (reference sequence). This CDR3 spans 16 amino acids. The V and J ends lost 6 bases and 0 bases respectively, with 12 bases between them. The CDR3 loop is CASRKTANSGANVLTF. DNA of the CDR3: TGTGCCAGCAGGAAGACAGCGAACTCTGGGGCCAACGTCCTGACTTTC.

This clone appeared many times. V is TRBV2 and J is TRBJ2-5, with D tentatively TRBD1 (6 bases). With 4 bases removed from V and 2 bases from J, the gap between germline ends came to 11 bases. CDR1 and CDR2 from the germline V gene are SNHLY and FYNNEI. The CDR3 spans 14 residues. In DNA form, the CDR3 reads TGTGCCAGCAGTGTCAACAGGGATCAAGAGACCCAGTACTTC. Its protein is CASSVNRDQETQYF. The whole variable domain, remainder taken from reference TRBV2 and TRBJ2-5, is EPEVTQTPSHQVTQMGQEVILRCVPISNHLYFYWYRQILGQKVEFLVSFYNNEISEKSEIFDDQFSVERPDGSNFTLKIRSTKLEDSAMYFCASSVNRDQETQYFGPGTRLLVL.

V usage is TRBV7-9 and J usage is TRBJ1-2, with 7 bases aligning to TRBD1. From germline, CDR1 is SEHNR and CDR2 FQNEAQ (reference sequence). Losses at the gene ends were 0 bases for V and 10 bases for J; bases not matched to a gene: 5. The CDR3 covers 13 residues. The CDR3 nucleotides are TGTGCCAGCAGCTTAGCGGGGACAGCTGACTACACCTTC. Translation: CASSLAGTADYTF.

This sequence joins TRBV6-1 and TRBJ1-5; D remains ambiguous. Germline CDR1 is MNHNS and CDR2 is SASEGT. This CDR3 spans 13 amino acids. The V end was cut by 2 bases, the J end by 5 bases, with 7 bases between. CDR3 bases: TGTGCCAGCAGTGAAAACGGGTATCAGCCCCAGCATTTT. It specifies CASSENGYQPQHF.

The chain has TRBV11-1 and TRBJ1-1; 8 positions agree with TRBD1. The CDR3 covers 15 residues. V shed 5 bases and J 6 bases; nucleotides not matched to a gene: 11. CDR1 is SGHAT, CDR2 FQDESV, per germline (reference sequence). CDR3 amino acids: CASSGGQGPVPEAFF. As DNA, the CDR3 is TGTGCCAGCAGCGGAGGACAGGGACCTGTCCCTGAAGCTTTCTTT.

This chain links TRBV14 with TRBJ2-7; TRBD2 matches 7 bases. This CDR3 is 15 amino acids long. V trimming: 1 base; J trimming: 3 bases; junction bases outside the gene matches: 6. The germline gives CDR1 SGHDN, CDR2 FVKESK. The CDR3 DNA sequence: TGTGCCAGCAGCCAAGTCTCGGGGGGACTCTACGAGCAGTACTTC. Amino acid sequence: CASSQVSGGLYEQYF.

The CDR3 DNA sequence: TGTGCCAGTAGTATAGATCACACAGTGAATCAGCCCCAGCATTTT. Its protein is CASSIDHTVNQPQHF. The V gene is TRBV19, the J gene TRBJ1-5; D unclear. The germline gives CDR1 LNHDA, CDR2 SQIVND (reference sequence). The CDR3 runs 15 residues. Trimming pared 0 bases from V and 4 bases from J, leaving 10 bases between.

The rearrangement links TRBV5-4 to TRBJ1-1, with D possibly being TRBD1 (6 bases). Deletions cut 4 bases from V and 3 bases from J, with 10 bases between. Germline values: CDR1 SGHNT, CDR2 YYREEE (reference sequence). CDR3 length equals 13 residues. This CDR3 is CASSPDSDTEAFF. The CDR3 DNA is TGTGCCAGCAGCCCGGACAGCGACACTGAAGCTTTCTTT. Variable domain in full (rest from reference TRBV5-4 and TRBJ1-1): ETGVTQSPTHLIKTRGQQVTLRCSSQSGHNTVSWYQQALGQGPQFIFQYYREEENGRGNFPPRFSGLQFPNYSSELNVNALELDDSALYLCASSPDSDTEAFFGQGTRLTVV.

This clone has just one count. The chain uses TRBV7-2 and TRBJ2-1; TRBD2 matches 10 bases. CDR3 length: 15 amino acids. After removal of 3 bases from V and 9 bases from J, the junction contained 8 bases not matched to a gene. CDR1 is SGHTA and CDR2 is FQGNSA in the germline V gene. This chain's CDR3 is CASSFSGRAMSEQFF. The CDR3 DNA reads TGTGCCAGCAGCTTCAGCGGGAGGGCTATGAGTGAGCAGTTCTTC. Full variable domain (missing parts from reference TRBV7-2 and TRBJ2-1): GAGVSQSPSNKVTEKGKDVELRCDPISGHTALYWYRQSLGQGLEFLIYFQGNSAPDKSGLPSDRFSAERTGGSVSTLTIQRTQQEDSAVYLCASSFSGRAMSEQFFGPGTRLTVL.

The CDR3 here is CASSQGGLGAPLAKNIQYF. In DNA, the CDR3 is TGCGCCAGCAGCCAAGGGGGACTAGGAGCCCCCCTAGCCAAAAACATTCAGTACTTC. The chain recombines TRBV4-1 with TRBJ2-4, with 8 bases that match TRBD2. The CDR3 sequence is 19 residues long. V was clipped by 1 base and J by 0 bases; unmatched bases: 11. CDR1 MGHRA and CDR2 YSYEKL come from the germline V gene.

The V and J genes are TRBV5-4 and TRBJ2-7, with TRBD1 matching 11 bases. V dropped 0 bases and J dropped 4; count of bases not matched to a gene: 6. From germline, CDR1 is SGHNT and CDR2 YYREEE (reference sequence). The length of the CDR3 is 16 residues. CDR3: CASSLGGTGGKYEQYF. In DNA form, the CDR3 reads TGTGCCAGCAGCTTGGGGGGGACAGGGGGGAAGTACGAGCAGTACTTC.